This T cell receptor (beta chain) came from a study of blood T cell repertoires in COVID-19. The V end was cut by 6 bases, the J end by 2 bases, with 20 bases between. CDR3 length equals 17 residues. The germline V gene encodes CDR1 MNHEY and CDR2 SMNVEV (reference sequence). Profiling relied on immunoSEQ multiplex PCR, and the TCRdb table lists in-frame clones only, not all of them. Of 90,000 to 150,000 clones detected, 85% appear once; the ten largest clones hold about 11%. Sequencing used peripheral blood. This rearrangement joins TRBV27 to TRBJ1-5; TRBD1 is a possible D gene (6 bases). The clonotype was recovered from a man aged 80 or over with acute or convalescent COVID-19. The CDR3 region is CASRLTQGQRGNQPQHF. The CDR3 bases are TGTGCCAGCAGACTTACTCAGGGGCAGAGGGGCAATCAGCCCCAGCATTTT.